The 2 T cell receptor beta chains presented below share a single source sample, sequenced in a study of T cell responses to AZD1222 COVID-19 vaccine. Clones were read by immunoSEQ multiplex PCR, and TCRdb kept only the in-frame ones, dropping some. Of about 200,000 clones listed, roughly 92% were seen once; the top ten hold around 3.7%. Sequences were derived from peripheral blood, sampled 28 days after the second AZD1222 dose. The receptors were gathered from an adult who received the AZD1222 COVID-19 vaccine.

The chain links TRBV6-5 to TRBJ1-6, with TRBD1 matching 7 bases. The CDR3 loop spans 14 amino acids. From germline, CDR1 is MNHEY and CDR2 SVGAGI. The junction had 2 bases not matched to a gene; V was cut back by 2 bases and J by 7 bases. The DNA for the CDR3 is TGTGCCAGCAGTTACGGGACAGCAAATTCACCCCTCCACTTT. It codes for CASSYGTANSPLHF.

The gene calls are TRBV24-1 and TRBJ1-6, with 11 bases that match TRBD1. With 4 bases clipped from V and 0 bases from J, the junction kept 10 bases outside the gene matches. The CDR3 spans 20 residues. Germline V gene data show CDR1 as KGHDR and CDR2 as SFDVKD. The chain's CDR3 is CATSDLGQGASISYNSPLHF. CDR3 coding DNA: TGTGCCACCAGTGACCTCGGACAGGGGGCGTCGATCTCCTATAATTCACCCCTCCACTTT.